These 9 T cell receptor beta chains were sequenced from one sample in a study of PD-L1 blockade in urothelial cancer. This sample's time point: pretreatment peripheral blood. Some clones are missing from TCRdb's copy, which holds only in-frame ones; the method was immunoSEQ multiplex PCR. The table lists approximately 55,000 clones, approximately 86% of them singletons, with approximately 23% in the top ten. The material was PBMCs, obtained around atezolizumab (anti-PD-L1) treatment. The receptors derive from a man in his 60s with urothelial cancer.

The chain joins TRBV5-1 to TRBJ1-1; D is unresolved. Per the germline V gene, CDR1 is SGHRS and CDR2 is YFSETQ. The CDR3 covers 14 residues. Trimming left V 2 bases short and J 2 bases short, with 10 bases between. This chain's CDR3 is CASSLKHSNTEAFF. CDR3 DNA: TGCGCCAGCAGCTTAAAACATTCTAACACTGAAGCTTTCTTT.

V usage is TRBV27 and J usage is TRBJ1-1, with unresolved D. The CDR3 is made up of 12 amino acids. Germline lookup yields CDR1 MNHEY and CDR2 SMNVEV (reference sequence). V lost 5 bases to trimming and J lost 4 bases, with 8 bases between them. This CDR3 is CASSTGLTEAFF. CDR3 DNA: TGTGCCAGCAGTACGGGTCTCACTGAAGCTTTCTTT.

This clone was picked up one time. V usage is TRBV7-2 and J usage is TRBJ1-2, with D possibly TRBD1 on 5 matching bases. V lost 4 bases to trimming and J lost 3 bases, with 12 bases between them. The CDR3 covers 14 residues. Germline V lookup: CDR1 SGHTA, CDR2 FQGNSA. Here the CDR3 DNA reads TGTGCCAGCAGCTCAAACCAGGGATACTATGGCTACACCTTC. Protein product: CASSSNQGYYGYTF.

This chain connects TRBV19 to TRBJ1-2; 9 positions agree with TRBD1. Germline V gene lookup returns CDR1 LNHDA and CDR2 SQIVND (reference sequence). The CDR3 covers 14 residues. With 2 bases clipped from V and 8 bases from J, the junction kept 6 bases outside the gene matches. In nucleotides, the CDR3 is TGTGCCAGTAGTATATATCGGACAGGGGAAGGCTACACCTTC. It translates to CASSIYRTGEGYTF.

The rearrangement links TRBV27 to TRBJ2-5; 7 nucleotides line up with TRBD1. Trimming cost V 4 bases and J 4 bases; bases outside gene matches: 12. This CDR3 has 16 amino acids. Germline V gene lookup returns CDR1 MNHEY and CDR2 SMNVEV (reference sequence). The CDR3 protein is CASSSLGVAGGETQYF. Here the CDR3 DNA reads TGTGCCAGCAGTTCGCTTGGTGTGGCAGGGGGAGAGACCCAGTACTTC.

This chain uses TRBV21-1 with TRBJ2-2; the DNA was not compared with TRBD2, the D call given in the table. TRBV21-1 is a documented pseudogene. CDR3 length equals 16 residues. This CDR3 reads CASSKEPVTNTGELFF. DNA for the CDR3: TGTGCCAGCAGCAAAGAGCCGGTCACGAACACCGGGGAGCTGTTTTTT.

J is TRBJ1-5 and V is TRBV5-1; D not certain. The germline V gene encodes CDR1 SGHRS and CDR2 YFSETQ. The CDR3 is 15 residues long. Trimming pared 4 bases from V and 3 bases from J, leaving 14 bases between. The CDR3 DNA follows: TGCGCCAGCAGCCCGGACGGGAATTCCAATCAGCCCCAGCATTTT. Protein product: CASSPDGNSNQPQHF.

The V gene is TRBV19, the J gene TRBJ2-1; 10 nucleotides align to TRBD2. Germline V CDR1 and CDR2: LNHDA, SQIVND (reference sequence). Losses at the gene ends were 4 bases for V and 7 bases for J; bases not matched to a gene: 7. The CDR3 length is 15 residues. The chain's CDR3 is CASSSMSSGGNEQFF. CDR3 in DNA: TGTGCCAGTAGTAGTATGTCTAGCGGGGGAAATGAGCAGTTCTTC.

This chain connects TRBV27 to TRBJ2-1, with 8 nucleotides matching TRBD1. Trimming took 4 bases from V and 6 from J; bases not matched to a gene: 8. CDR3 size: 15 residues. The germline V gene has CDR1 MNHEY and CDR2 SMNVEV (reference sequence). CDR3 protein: CASSSPGQVINEQFF. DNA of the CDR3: TGTGCCAGCAGTTCTCCGGGACAGGTCATCAATGAGCAGTTCTTC.